Listed below are T cell receptor beta chains from one sample, sequenced in a study of cytomegalovirus exposure and HLA in healthy donors. Here immunoSEQ multiplex PCR was the method, and the copy in TCRdb shows in-frame clones only, minus some. The data hold about 100,000 clones, with 60% to 85% observed a single time. Specimen: PBMCs. The receptors originated from a female donor in good health and CMV-seropositive. Each CDR3 is given with its conserved first and last residue. The size of a clone is reported for some rows only, either as once, few or many, or as a class for expanded clones.

clone_size	cdr3_length	v_call	j_call	cdr3_aa
-	15	TRBV27	TRBJ1-1	CASSPGTGEYTEAFF
-	14	TRBV7-2	TRBJ1-2	CASSLVSDLHGYTF
-	15	TRBV2	TRBJ2-1	CASTLGRVSYNEQFF
-	14	TRBV11-1	TRBJ2-7	CASSLLAGGYEQYF
once	17	TRBV19	TRBJ1-5	CASSLTGVAPGNQPQHF
-	12	TRBV27	TRBJ2-5	CASSCPRETQYF
-	16	TRBV9	TRBJ2-2	CASSGSSALNTGELFF
-	16	TRBV9	TRBJ2-5	CASSVGPGGGGETQYF
once	15	TRBV7-2	TRBJ2-7	CASSRHWADPGEQYF
-	15	TRBV19	TRBJ1-2	CASSKDRGRNYGYTF
-	14	TRBV27	TRBJ1-1	CASRRGGISTEAFF
-	14	TRBV30	TRBJ1-2	CAWSVLEKPYGYTF
once	15	TRBV10-3	TRBJ2-3	CATSGTSGATDTQYF
-	15	TRBV12-5	TRBJ1-4	CASGLGGTGDEKLFF
-	14	TRBV6-6	TRBJ2-7	CASRYGQGSYEQYF
-	15	TRBV9	TRBJ1-6	CASSPEVAGNSPLHF
-	12	TRBV27	TRBJ2-1	CASSGGYNEQFF
few	17	TRBV5-1	TRBJ2-3	CASRPSGGAVSTDTQYF
-	15	TRBV5-1	TRBJ2-7	CASSLVTGNSYEQYF
few	15	TRBV6-6	TRBJ1-1	CASSPTGGLNTEAFF
-	14	TRBV2	TRBJ1-4	CASRAGLSNEKLFF
once	16	TRBV18	TRBJ1-3	CASSPFEGAYGNTIYF
-	15	TRBV27	TRBJ2-6	CASSFAVSGANVLTF
-	15	TRBV10-3	TRBJ2-2	CAISPTSGNTGELFF
-	15	TRBV9	TRBJ2-4	CASSFTGGPKNIQYF
-	17	TRBV30	TRBJ2-2	CAWSIIPGHKNTGELFF
once	15	TRBV4-3	TRBJ2-2	CASSQVERDTGELFF
-	15	TRBV6-1	TRBJ1-6	CASSEARTVASPLHF